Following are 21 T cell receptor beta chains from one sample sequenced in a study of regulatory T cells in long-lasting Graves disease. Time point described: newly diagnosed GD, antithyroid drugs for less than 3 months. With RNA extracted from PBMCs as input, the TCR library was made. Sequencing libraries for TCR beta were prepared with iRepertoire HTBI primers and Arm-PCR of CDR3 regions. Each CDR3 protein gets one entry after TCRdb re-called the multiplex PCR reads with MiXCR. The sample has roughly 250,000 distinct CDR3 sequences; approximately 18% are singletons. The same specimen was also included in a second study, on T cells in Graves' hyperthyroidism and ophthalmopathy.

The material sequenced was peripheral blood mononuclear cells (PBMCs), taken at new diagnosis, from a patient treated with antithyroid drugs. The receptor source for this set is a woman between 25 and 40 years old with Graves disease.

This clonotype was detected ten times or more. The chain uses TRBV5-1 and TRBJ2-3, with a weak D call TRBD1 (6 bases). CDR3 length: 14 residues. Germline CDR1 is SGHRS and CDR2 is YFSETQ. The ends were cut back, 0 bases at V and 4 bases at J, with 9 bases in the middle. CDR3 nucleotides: TGCGCCAGCAGCTTGGGGCCAGGGGCAGATACGCAGTATTTT. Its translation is CASSLGPGADTQYF.

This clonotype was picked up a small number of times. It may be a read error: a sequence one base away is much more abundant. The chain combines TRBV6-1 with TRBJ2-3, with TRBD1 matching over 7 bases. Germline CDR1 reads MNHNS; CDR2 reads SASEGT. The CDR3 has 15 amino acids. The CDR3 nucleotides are TGTGCCGGCAGTGAATGGACAGGTTTCACAGATACGCAGTATTTT. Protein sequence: CAGSEWTGFTDTQYF.

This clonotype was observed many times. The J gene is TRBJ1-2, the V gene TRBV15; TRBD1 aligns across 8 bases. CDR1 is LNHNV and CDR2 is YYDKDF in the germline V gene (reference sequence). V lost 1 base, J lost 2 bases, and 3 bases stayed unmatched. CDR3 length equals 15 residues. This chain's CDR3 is CATSRVGQANYGYTF. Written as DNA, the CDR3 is TGTGCCACCAGCAGAGTGGGACAGGCCAACTATGGCTACACCTTC.

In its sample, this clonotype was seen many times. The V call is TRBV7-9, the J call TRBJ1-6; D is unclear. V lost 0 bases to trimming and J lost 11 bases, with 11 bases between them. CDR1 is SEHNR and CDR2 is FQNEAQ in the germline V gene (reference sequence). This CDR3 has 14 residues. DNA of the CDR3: TGTGCCAGCAGCTTAGCCGACCTTGAGGCACCCCTCCACTTT. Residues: CASSLADLEAPLHF.

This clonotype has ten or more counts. The CDR3 DNA reads TGTGCCAGCAGTCTTCTCCGGGAGGATTTTCAGTACTTC. Translating gives CASSLLREDFQYF. The chain couples TRBV12-3 or TRBV12-4 to TRBJ2-4; 7 bases match TRBD2. J was trimmed by 11 bases and V by 5 bases; bases with no gene match: 9. This CDR3 has 13 amino acids.

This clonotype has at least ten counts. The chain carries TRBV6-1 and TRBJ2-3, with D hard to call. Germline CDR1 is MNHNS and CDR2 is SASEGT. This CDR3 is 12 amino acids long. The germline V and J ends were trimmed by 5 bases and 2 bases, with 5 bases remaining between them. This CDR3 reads CASSTTTDTQYF. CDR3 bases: TGTGCCAGCAGTACCACCACAGATACGCAGTATTTT.

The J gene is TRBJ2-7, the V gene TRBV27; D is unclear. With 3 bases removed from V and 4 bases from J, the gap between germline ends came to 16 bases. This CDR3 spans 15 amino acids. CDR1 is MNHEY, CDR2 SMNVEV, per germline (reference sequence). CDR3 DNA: TGTGCCAGCAGTTTGTTTTCCAGGTATCCTTACGAGCAGTACTTC. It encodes CASSLFSRYPYEQYF.

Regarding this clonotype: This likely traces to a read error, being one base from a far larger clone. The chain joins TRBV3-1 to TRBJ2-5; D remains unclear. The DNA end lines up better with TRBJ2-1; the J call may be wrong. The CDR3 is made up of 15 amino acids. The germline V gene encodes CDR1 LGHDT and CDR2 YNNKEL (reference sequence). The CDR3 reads CASSQKNGGFYEQFF. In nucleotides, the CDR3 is TGTGCCAGCAGCCAGAAGAACGGCGGATTCTACGAGCAGTTCTTC.

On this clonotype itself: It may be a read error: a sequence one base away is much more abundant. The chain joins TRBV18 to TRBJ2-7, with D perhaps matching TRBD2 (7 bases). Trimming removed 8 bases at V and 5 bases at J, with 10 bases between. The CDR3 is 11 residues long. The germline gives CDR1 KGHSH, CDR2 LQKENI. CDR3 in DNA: TGTGCCAGCGGGGGGGCAAACGAGCAGTACTTC. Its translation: CASGGANEQYF.

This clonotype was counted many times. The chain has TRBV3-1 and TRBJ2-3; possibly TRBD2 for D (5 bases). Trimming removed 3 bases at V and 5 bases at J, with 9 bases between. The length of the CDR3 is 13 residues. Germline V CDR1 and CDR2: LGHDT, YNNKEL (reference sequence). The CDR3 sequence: CASSHWELDTQYF. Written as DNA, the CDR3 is TGTGCCAGCAGCCATTGGGAGCTAGATACGCAGTATTTT.

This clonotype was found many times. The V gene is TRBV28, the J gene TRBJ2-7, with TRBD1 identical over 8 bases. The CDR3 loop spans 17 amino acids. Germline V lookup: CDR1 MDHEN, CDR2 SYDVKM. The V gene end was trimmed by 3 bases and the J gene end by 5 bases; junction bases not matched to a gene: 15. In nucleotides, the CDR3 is TGTGCCAGCAGTTTCCCCCTACGACAGGGGAGAAAGAACGAGCAGTACTTC. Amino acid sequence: CASSFPLRQGRKNEQYF.

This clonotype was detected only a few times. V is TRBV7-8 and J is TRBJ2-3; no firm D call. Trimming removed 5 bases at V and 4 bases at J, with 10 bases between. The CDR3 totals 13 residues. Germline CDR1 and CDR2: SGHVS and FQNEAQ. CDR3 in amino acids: CASSQNHPDTQYF. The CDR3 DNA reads TGTGCCAGCAGCCAAAACCACCCAGATACGCAGTATTTT.

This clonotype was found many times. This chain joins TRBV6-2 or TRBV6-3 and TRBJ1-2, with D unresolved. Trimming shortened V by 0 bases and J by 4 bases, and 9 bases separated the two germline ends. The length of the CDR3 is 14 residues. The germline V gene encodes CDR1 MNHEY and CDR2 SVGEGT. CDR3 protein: CASSYSLGFYGYTF. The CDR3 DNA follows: TGTGCCAGCAGTTACTCGTTGGGGTTCTATGGCTACACCTTC.

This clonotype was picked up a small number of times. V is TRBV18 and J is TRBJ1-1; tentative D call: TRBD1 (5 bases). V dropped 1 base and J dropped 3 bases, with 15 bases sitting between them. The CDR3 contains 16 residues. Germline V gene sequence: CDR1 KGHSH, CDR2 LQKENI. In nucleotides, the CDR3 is TGTGCCAGCTCACCACTCCCCAGGGCGGGGGACACTGAAGCTTTCTTT. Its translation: CASSPLPRAGDTEAFF.

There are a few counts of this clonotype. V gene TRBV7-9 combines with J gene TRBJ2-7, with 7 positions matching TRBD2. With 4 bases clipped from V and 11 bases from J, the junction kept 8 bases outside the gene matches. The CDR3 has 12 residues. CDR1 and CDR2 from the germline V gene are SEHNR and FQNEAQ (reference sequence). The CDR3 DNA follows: TGTGCCAGCAGCTGGGATAGCGGGTCGGAGTACTTC. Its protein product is CASSWDSGSEYF.

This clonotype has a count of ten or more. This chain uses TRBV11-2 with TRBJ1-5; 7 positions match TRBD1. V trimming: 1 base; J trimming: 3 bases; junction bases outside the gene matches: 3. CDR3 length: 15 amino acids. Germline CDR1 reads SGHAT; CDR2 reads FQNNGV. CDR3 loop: CASSLGGTVNQPQHF. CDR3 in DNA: TGTGCCAGCAGCTTAGGTGGGACAGTCAATCAGCCCCAGCATTTT.

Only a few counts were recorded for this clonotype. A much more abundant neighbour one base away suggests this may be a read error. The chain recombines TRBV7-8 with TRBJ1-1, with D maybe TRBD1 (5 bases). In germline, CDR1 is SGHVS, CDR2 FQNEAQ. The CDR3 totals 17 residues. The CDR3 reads CASSLGASGTFGTEALF. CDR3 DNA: TGTGCCAGCAGCTTAGGGGCCTCAGGGACGTTTGGCACTGAAGCTCTCTTT. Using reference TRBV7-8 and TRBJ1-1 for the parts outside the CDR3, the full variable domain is GAGVSQSPRYKVAKRGQDVALRCDPISGHVSLFWYQQALGQGPEFLTYFQNEAQLDKSGLPSDRFFAERPEGSVSTLKIQRTQQEDSAVYLCASSLGASGTFGTEALFGQGTRLTVV.

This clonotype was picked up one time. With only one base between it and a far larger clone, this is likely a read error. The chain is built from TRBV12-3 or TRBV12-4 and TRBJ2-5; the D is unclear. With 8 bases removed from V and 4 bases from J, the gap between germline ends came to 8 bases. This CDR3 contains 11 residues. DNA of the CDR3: TGTGCCAGCGTCCAGCTAGAGACCCAGTACTTC. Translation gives CASVQLETQYF.

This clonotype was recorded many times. In DNA, the CDR3 is TGTGCCAGCAGCTTAGGACTAGCGGGGGTGGAGACCCAGTACTTC. It translates to CASSLGLAGVETQYF. J is TRBJ2-5 and V is TRBV5-6, with 13 bases matching TRBD2. There are 15 residues in the CDR3. Germline V lookup: CDR1 SGHDT, CDR2 YYEEEE. The ends lost 2 bases at V and 5 bases at J; junction bases unmatched: 3. The full variable domain, rest sourced from reference TRBV5-6 and TRBJ2-5, is DAGVTQSPTHLIKTRGQQVTLRCSPKSGHDTVSWYQQALGQGPQFIFQYYEEEERQRGNFPDRFSGHQFPNYSSELNVNALLLGDSALYLCASSLGLAGVETQYFGPGTRLLVL.

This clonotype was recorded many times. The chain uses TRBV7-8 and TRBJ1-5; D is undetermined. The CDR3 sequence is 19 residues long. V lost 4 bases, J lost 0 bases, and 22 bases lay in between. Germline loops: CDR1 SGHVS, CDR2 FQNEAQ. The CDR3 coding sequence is TGTGCCAGCAGCTCCCCCCGGTACAGACTAGTTGATAGCAATCAGCCCCAGCATTTT. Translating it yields CASSSPRYRLVDSNQPQHF.

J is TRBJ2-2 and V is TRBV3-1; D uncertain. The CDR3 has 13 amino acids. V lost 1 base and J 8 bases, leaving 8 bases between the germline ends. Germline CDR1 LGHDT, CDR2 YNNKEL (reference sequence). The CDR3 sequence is CASSQGYLGELFF. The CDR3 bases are TGTGCCAGCAGCCAAGGTTATTTAGGGGAGCTGTTTTTT.